This T cell receptor beta chain is drawn from a study of T cell changes during pregnancy in multiple sclerosis. The table came from immunoSEQ multiplex PCR; TCRdb's copy has only in-frame clones and leaves some out. The sample has about 39,000 clones, 94% seen once. CDR3 length equals 14 residues. Germline CDR1 is MNHEY and CDR2 is SVGAGI. The ends lost 7 bases at V and 0 bases at J; junction bases unmatched: 4. The source of this sequence is a female donor with multiple sclerosis, enrolled in a pregnancy study. Sequenced here: CD4+ T cells from peripheral blood mononuclear cells, sampled after pregnancy. The chain recombines TRBV6-5 with TRBJ2-7; 9 nucleotides line up with TRBD2. CDR3 coding DNA: TGTGCCAGCACCCCAGCGGGGGGCTCCTACGAGCAGTACTTC. This codes for CASTPAGGSYEQYF.